The table lists the clone carrying this T cell receptor beta chain with a few counts. No antigen is known for it. The sample is drawn from a study of radiotherapy plus CTLA-4 blockade in lung cancer. Germline-derived CDR1 and CDR2 are SGHTA and FQGNSA. V was clipped by 3 bases and J by 2 bases, with 7 bases between them. The CDR3 has 13 amino acids. This table comes from immunoSEQ multiplex PCR, and its TCRdb copy is limited to in-frame clones, with some not included. The sample records about 51,000 clones, about 76% being singletons. Points from the study as a whole: Blood saw expansion of tumor-derived TCR clones after radiotherapy plus ipilimumab. It was early blood T cell clone dynamics, with interferon-beta, that reportedly best predicted response.

The specimen was peripheral blood, collected from a patient treated with radiotherapy plus ipilimumab. The chain couples TRBV7-2 to TRBJ1-1, with D unclear. The source is a human donor with non-small cell lung cancer who had a complete response to radiotherapy plus ipilimumab. The CDR3 region has the DNA TGTGCCAGCAGCTTTAACAGAAACACTGAAGCTTTCTTT. It translates to CASSFNRNTEAFF. Together with reference TRBV7-2 and TRBJ1-1, the CDR3 gives the full variable domain: GAGVSQSPSNKVTEKGKDVELRCDPISGHTALYWYRQSLGQGLEFLIYFQGNSAPDKSGLPSDRFSAERTGGSVSTLTIQRTQQEDSAVYLCASSFNRNTEAFFGQGTRLTVV.